The TCR beta chain described here comes from a study of T cells in Graves' hyperthyroidism and ophthalmopathy. Overall study results and limits: Onset of ophthalmopathy came a median roughly 6 months after the model predicted it.

The CDR3 spans 12 residues. V was cut by 5 bases and J by 2 bases, with 7 bases left in between. CDR1 and CDR2 from the germline V gene are SGHVS and FQNEAQ. Amplification of TCR beta CDR3 regions was performed using RNA transcripts as template. A first-round RT-PCR of the TCR CDR3 used the HTBI primer set. From the multiplex PCR reads, TCRdb called clonotypes with MiXCR, one entry per CDR3 protein. There are around 290,000 distinct CDR3 sequences in the sample; 10% to 15% occur only once, and roughly 7.5% lies in the top ten. This clonotype was picked up many times. The antigen is undetermined. PBMCs stemmed from around 10 ml fresh peripheral blood.

The origin of this receptor is a woman aged 30 to 39 with Graves' hyperthyroidism that later progressed to Graves' ophthalmopathy. The chain links TRBV7-8 to TRBJ2-7; the D gene is possibly TRBD1 (5 bases). Source material: blood. The CDR3 loop reads CASSKDTYEQYF. Here the CDR3 DNA reads TGTGCCAGCAGCAAGGACACCTACGAGCAGTACTTC.